This T cell receptor beta chain is from a study of CD8+ T cells in alopecia areata. Study summary: The drug, oral tofacitinib, was given to treated patients at 5 to 10 mg twice daily. General observations from the study: Clonality in lesional scalp, especially alopecia totalis/universalis, exceeded that of normal scalp.

The investigators collected lesional scalp punch biopsies and peripheral blood from alopecia areata patients. This clone was detected a few times. Its antigen is as yet unknown. cDNA prepared by RNA extraction and subsequent reverse transcription served as the template for sequencing. Here immunoSEQ multiplex PCR was the method, and the copy in TCRdb shows in-frame clones only, minus some. The data hold some 95,000 clones, with nearly 45% observed a single time. The CDR3 is 15 amino acids. V lost 1 base to trimming and J lost 10 bases, with 17 bases between them. Germline V lookup: CDR1 MGHRA, CDR2 YSYEKL.

This chain joins TRBV4-1 and TRBJ2-1; D ambiguous. The TCR originated in a human donor with alopecia areata. The sample was CD4+ T cells sorted from blood. The CDR3 nucleotides read TGCGCCAGCAGCCAAGTTTTATCCCTGGGATTCGAGCAGTTCTTC. Translating gives CASSQVLSLGFEQFF.